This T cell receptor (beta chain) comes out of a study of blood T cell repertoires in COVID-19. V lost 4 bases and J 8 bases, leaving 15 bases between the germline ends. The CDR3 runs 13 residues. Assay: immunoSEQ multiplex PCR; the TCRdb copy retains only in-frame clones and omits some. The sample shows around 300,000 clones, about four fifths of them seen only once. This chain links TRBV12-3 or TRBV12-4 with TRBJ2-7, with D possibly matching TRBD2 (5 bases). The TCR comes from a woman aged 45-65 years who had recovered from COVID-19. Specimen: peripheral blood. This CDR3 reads CASSWYLRRQQYF. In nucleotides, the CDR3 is TGTGCCAGCAGTTGGTACCTAAGGAGGCAGCAGTACTTC.